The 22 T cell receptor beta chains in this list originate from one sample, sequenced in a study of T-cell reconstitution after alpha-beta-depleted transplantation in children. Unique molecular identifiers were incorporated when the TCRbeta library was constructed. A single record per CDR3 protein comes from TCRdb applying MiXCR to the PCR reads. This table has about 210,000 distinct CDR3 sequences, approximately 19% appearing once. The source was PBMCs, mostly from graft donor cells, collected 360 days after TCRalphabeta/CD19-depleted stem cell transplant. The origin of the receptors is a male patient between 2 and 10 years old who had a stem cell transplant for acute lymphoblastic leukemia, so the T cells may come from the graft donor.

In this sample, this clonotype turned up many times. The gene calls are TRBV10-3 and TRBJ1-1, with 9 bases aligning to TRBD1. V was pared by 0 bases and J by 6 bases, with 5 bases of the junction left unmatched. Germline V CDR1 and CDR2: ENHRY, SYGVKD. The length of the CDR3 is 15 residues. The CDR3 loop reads CAISESQQGAAEAFF. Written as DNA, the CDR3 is TGTGCCATCAGTGAGTCACAACAGGGGGCCGCTGAAGCTTTCTTT.

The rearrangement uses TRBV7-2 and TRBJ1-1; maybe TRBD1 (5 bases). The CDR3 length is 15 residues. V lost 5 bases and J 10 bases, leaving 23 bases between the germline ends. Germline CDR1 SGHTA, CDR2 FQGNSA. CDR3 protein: CASSRRSGLLILAFF. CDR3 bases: TGTGCCAGCAGCCGAAGGTCGGGACTCCTGATTCTAGCTTTCTTT.

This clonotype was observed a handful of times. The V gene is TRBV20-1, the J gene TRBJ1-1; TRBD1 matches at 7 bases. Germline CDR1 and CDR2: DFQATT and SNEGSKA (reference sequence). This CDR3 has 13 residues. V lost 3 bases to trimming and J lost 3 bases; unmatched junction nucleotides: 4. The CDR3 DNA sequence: TGCAGTGCTAGGAGGCAGGGGGACACTGAAGCTTTCTTT. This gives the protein CSARRQGDTEAFF.

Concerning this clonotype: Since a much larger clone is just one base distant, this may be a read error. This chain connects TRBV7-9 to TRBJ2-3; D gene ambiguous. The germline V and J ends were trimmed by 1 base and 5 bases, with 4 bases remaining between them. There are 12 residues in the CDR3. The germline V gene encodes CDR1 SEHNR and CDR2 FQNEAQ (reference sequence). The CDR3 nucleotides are TGTGCCAGCAGCTTAGATCGAGATACGCAGTATTTT. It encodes CASSLDRDTQYF.

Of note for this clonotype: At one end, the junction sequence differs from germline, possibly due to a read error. CDR3 DNA sequence: TGTGCCAGCAGGACAGGGCCGAACACTGAACCTTTCTTT. This codes for CASRTGPNTEPFF. The chain joins TRBV12-3 or TRBV12-4 to TRBJ1-1; 7 nucleotides line up with TRBD1. CDR3 length equals 13 residues.

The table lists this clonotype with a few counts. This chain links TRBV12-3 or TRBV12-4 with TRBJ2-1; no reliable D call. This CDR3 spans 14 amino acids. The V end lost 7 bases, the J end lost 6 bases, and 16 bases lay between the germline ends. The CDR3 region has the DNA TGTGCCAGCACCCTCGAAGGTCTAGGCAATGAGCAGTTCTTC. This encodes CASTLEGLGNEQFF.

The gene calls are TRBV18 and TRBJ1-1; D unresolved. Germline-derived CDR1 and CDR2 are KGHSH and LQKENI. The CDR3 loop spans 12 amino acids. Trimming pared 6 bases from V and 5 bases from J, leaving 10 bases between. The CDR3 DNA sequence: TGTGCCAGCTCCTCTAAACGGACTGAAGCTTTCTTT. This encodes CASSSKRTEAFF.

The CDR3 DNA reads as TGTGCCAGTAGTACACAGGACAGGGCCAATCAGCCCCAGCATTTT. It yields the protein CASSTQDRANQPQHF. This rearrangement joins TRBV19 to TRBJ1-5, with 8 bases matching TRBD1. The CDR3 spans 15 residues. Losses at the gene ends were 4 bases for V and 3 bases for J; bases not matched to a gene: 5. Germline CDR1 is LNHDA and CDR2 is SQIVND (reference sequence).

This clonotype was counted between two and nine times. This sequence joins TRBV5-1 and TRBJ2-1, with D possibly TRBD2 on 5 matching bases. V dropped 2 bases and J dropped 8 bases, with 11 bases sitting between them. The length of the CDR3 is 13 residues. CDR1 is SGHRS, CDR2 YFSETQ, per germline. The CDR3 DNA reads TGCGCCAGCAGCTTAACCGGGGTCCATGAGCAGTTCTTC. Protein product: CASSLTGVHEQFF.

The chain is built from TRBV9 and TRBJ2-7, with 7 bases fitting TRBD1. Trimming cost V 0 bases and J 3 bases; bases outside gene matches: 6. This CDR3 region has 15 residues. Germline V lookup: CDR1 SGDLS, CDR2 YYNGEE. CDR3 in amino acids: CASSVAWDRDYEQYF. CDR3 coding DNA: TGTGCCAGCAGCGTAGCTTGGGACAGAGACTACGAGCAGTACTTC. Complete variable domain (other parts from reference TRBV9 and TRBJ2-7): DSGVTQTPKHLITATGQRVTLRCSPRSGDLSVYWYQQSLDQGLQFLIQYYNGEERAKGNILERFSAQQFPDLHSELNLSSLELGDSALYFCASSVAWDRDYEQYFGPGTRLTVT.

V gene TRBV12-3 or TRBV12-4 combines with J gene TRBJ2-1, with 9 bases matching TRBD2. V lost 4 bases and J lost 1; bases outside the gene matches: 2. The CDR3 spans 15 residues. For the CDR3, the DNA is TGTGCCAGCAGTTACGGACTAGCGTCCTACAATGAGCAGTTCTTC. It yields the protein CASSYGLASYNEQFF.

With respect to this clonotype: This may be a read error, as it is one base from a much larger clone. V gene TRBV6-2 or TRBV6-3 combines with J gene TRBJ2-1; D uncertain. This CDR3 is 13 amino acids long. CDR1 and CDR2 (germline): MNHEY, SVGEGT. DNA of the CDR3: TGTGCCAGCAGTTACTCGCTGAACAATGAGCATTTCTTC. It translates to CASSYSLNNEHFF.

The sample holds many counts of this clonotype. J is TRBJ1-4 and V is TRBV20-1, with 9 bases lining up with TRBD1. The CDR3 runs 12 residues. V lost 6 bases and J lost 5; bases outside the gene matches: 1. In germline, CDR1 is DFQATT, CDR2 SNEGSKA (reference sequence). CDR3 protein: CSADRGNEKLFF. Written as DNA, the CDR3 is TGCAGTGCGGACAGGGGCAATGAAAAACTGTTTTTT.

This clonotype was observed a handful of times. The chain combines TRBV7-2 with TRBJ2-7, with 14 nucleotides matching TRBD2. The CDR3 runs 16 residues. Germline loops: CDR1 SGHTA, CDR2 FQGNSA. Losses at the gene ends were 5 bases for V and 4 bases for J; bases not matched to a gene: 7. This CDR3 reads CASSLLGTSGGYEQYF. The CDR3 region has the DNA TGTGCCAGCAGCCTCCTAGGGACTAGCGGGGGATACGAGCAGTACTTC.

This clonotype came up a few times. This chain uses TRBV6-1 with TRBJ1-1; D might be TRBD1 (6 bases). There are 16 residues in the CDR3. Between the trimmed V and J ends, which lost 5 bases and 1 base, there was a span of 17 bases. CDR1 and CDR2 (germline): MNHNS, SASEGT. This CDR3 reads CASSPMWDMSNTEAFF. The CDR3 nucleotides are TGTGCCAGCAGTCCTATGTGGGACATGTCGAACACTGAAGCTTTCTTT.

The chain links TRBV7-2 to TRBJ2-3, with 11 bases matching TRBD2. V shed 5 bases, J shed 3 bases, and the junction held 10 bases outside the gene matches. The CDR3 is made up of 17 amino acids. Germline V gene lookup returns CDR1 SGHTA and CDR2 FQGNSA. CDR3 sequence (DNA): TGTGCCAGCAGCCCCAAGGTAGCGGGAGGGATTACAGATACGCAGTATTTT. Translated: CASSPKVAGGITDTQYF.

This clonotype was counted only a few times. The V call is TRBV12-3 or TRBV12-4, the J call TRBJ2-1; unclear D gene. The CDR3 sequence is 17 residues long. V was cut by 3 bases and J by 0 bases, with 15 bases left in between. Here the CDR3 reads CASSLAPPPSSYNEQFF. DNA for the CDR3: TGTGCCAGCAGTTTGGCCCCCCCCCCGAGCTCCTACAATGAGCAGTTCTTC.

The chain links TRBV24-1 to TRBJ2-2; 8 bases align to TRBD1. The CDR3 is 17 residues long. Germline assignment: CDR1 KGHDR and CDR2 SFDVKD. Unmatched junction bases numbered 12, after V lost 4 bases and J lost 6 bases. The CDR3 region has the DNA TGTGCCACCAGTGACTCCGGACAGGGCGGGTTCGCCGGGGAGCTGTTTTTT. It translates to CATSDSGQGGFAGELFF.

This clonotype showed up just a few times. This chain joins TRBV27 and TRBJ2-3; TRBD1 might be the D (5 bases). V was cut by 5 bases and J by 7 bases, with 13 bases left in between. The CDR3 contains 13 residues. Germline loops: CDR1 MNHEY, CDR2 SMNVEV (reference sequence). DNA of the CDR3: TGTGCCAGCAGTACTTCAGGGCTTCATACGCAGTATTTT. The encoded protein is CASSTSGLHTQYF.

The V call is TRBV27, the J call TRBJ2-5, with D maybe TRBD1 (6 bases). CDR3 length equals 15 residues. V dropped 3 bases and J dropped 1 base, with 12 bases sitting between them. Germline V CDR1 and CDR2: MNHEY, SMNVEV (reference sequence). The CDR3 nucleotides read TGTGCCAGCAGTTTCTCCAGACAGGTCCAAGAGACCCAGTACTTC. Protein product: CASSFSRQVQETQYF.

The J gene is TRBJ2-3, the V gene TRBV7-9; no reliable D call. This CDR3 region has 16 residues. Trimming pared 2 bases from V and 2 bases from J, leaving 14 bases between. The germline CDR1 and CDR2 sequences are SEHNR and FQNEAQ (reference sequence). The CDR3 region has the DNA TGTGCCAGCAGCTTAAGGGCCCCCTCCCACACAGATACGCAGTATTTT. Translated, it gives CASSLRAPSHTDTQYF.

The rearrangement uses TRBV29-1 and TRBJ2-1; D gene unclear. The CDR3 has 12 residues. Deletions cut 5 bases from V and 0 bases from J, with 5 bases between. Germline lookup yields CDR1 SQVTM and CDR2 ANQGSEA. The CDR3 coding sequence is TGCAGCGTTTTCGGCTCCTACAATGAGCAGTTCTTC. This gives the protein CSVFGSYNEQFF.